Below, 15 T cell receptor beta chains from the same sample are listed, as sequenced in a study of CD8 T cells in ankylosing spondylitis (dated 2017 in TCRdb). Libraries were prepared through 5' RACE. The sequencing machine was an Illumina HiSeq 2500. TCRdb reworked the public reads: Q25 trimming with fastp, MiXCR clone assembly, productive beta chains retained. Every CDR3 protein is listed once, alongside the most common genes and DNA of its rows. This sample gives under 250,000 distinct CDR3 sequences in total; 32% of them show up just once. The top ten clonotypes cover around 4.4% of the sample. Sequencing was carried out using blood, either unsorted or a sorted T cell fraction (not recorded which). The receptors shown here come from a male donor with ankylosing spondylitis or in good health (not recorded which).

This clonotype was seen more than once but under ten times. CDR3 sequence (DNA): TGCAGTGCCCCAGTCGCGGCGTACAATGAGCAGTTCTTC. Encoded protein: CSAPVAAYNEQFF. V is TRBV20-1 and J is TRBJ2-1; no definite D call. Between the trimmed V and J ends, which lost 6 bases and 4 bases, there was a span of 13 bases. This CDR3 comprises 13 residues. The germline gives CDR1 DFQATT, CDR2 SNEGSKA (reference sequence).

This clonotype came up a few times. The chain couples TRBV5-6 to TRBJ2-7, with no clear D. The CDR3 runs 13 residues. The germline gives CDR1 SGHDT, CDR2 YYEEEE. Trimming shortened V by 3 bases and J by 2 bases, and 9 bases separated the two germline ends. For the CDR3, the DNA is TGTGCCAGCAGCTGGATGGATACCTACGAGCAGTACTTC. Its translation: CASSWMDTYEQYF.

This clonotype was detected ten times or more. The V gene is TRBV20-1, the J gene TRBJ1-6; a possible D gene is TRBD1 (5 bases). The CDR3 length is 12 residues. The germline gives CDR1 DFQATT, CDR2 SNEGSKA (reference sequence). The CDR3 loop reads CSGRQGNSPLHF. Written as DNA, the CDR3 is TGCAGCGGAAGGCAGGGTAATTCACCCCTCCACTTT.

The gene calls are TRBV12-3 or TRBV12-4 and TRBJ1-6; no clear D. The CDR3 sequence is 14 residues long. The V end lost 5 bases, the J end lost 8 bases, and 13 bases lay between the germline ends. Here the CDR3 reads CASSLGQNYSPLHF. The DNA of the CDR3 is TGTGCCAGCAGTCTAGGGCAGAACTATTCACCCCTCCACTTT.

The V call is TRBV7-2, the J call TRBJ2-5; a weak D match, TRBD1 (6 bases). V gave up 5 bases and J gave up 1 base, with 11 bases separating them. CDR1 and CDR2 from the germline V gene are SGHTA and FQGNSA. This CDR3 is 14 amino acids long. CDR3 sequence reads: CASSTQGSQETQYF. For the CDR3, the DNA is TGTGCCAGCAGCACCCAGGGGTCCCAAGAGACCCAGTACTTC.

The CDR3 loop reads CASSYALRGRSTDTQYF. The CDR3 DNA follows: TGTGCCAGCAGTTATGCCCTCAGGGGGCGGAGCACAGATACGCAGTATTTT. The J gene is TRBJ2-3, the V gene TRBV25-1; 8 nucleotides agree with TRBD1. Unmatched junction bases numbered 10, after V lost 5 bases and J lost 0 bases. This CDR3 has 17 residues. Germline CDR1 is MGHDK and CDR2 is SYGVNS.

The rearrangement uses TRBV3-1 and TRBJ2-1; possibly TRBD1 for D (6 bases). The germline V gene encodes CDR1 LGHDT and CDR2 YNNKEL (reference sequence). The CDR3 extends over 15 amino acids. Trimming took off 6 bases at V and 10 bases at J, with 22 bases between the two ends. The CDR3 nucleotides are TGTGCCAGCAGTCCTAGCAGTTTGAGGGGGATCGAGCAGTTCTTC. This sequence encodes CASSPSSLRGIEQFF.

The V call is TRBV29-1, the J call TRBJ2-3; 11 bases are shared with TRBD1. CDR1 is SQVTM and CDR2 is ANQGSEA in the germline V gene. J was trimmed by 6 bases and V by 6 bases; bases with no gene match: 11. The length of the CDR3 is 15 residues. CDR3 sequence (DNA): TGCAGCGTGACGAGTGGGGGGACAGGGGGGGATACGCAGTATTTT. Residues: CSVTSGGTGGDTQYF.

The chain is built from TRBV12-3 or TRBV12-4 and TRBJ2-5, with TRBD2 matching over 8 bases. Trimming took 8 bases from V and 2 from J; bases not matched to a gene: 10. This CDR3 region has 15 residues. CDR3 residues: CASSLWASGQETQYF. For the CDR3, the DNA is TGTGCCAGCTCTCTTTGGGCTAGCGGGCAAGAGACCCAGTACTTC.

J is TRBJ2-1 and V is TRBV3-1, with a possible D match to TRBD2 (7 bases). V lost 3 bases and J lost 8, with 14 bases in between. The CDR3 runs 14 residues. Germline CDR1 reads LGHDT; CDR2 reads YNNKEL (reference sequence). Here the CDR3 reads CASSHWRGLDEQFF. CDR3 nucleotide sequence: TGTGCCAGCAGCCATTGGCGGGGGCTCGATGAGCAGTTCTTC.

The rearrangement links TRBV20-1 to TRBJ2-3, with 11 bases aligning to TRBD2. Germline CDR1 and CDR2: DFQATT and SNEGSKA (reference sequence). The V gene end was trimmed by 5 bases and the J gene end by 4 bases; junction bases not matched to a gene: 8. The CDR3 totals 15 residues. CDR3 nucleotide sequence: TGCAGTGCTGGGGATTTAGCGGGAGGGGCAGATACGCAGTATTTT. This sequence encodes CSAGDLAGGADTQYF.

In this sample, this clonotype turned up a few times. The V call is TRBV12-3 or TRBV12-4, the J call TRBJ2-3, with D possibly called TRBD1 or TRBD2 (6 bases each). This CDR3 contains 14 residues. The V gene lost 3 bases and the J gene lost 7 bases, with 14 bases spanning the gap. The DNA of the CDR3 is TGTGCCAGCAGTTTCTTGGGGGGCGCGAATACGCAGTATTTT. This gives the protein CASSFLGGANTQYF.

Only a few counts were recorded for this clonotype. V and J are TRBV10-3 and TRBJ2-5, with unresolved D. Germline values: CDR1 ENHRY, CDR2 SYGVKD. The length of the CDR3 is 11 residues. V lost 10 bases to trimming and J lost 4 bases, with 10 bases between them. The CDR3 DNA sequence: TGTGCCACCGGTGATACAGAGACCCAGTACTTC. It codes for CATGDTETQYF.

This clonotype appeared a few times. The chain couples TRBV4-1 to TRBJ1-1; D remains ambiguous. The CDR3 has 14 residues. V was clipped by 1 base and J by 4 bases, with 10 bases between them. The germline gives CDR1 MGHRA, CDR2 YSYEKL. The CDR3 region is CASSQVGQTTEAFF. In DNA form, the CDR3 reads TGCGCCAGCAGCCAAGTAGGGCAGACCACTGAAGCTTTCTTT.

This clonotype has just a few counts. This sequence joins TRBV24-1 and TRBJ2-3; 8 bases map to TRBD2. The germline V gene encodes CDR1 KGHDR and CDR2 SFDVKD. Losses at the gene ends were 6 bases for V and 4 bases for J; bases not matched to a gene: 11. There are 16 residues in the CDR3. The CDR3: CATSPQRGPGPDTQYF. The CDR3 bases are TGTGCCACCAGTCCCCAGCGGGGGCCCGGCCCAGATACGCAGTATTTT.